This T cell receptor (beta chain) comes out of a study of T cell responses to AZD1222 COVID-19 vaccine. The assay was immunoSEQ multiplex PCR, and TCRdb's table has in-frame clones only and misses some. Of around 100,000 clones in the sample, around 94% were seen once. The CDR3 is 14 residues long. CDR1 and CDR2 from the germline V gene are SGDLS and YYNGEE. Findings and limits, study-wide: It should be noted that donors were predominantly white British and more often female, and clonal diversity was possibly underestimated.

In the case of this clone: What it binds is not known. The junction shows a germline mismatch at one end, possibly a read error.

The starting material was peripheral blood, obtained on day 0 of AZD1222 vaccination. V is TRBV9 and J is TRBJ2-1; TRBD2 agrees at 7 bases. The TCR comes from an adult in good health. DNA of the CDR3: TGTGCCAGCAGCTCAAGCGGGGACTACAATGAGCGCGTCTTC. Translated: CASSSSGDYNERVF.